A selection of T cell receptor beta chains follows, all from one sample in a study of blood T cells in healthy people across ages. One entry per CDR3 protein results from TCRdb running MiXCR on the 5' RACE reads. The table includes under 2 million distinct CDR3 sequences, about 35% detected once. Material: blood. Source of these receptors: a woman in her 30s in good health. Both conserved end residues are part of each CDR3. The D gene is left open where the match is weak. The size field is filled for only some rows; it gives once, few, many or a size class.

cdr3_nt: TGTGCCAGCACCAGCAAATGGGATTCCTACGAGCAGTACTTC
cdr3_aa: CASTSKWDSYEQYF
clone_size: few
v_call: TRBV7-9
j_call: TRBJ2-7
d_call: NA

cdr3_nt: TGTGCCAGCAGCCAAATAAAGGATACTGAAGCTTTCTTT
cdr3_aa: CASSQIKDTEAFF
clone_size: few
v_call: TRBV11-1
j_call: TRBJ1-1
d_call: NA

cdr3_nt: TGTGCCAGCAGCATGATGGTTGATACGCAGTATTTT
cdr3_aa: CASSMMVDTQYF
clone_size: few
v_call: TRBV7-9
j_call: TRBJ2-3
d_call: NA

cdr3_nt: TGCGCCAGCAGCTGGGGGGCAGGAGACACCGGGGAGCTGTTTTTT
cdr3_aa: CASSWGAGDTGELFF
clone_size: few
v_call: TRBV5-1
j_call: TRBJ2-2
d_call: NA

cdr3_nt: TGTGCCAGCAGCTCAACTAGCGGGAGAGGATGCGAGCAGTACTTC
cdr3_aa: CASSSTSGRGCEQYF
clone_size: NA
v_call: TRBV7-8
j_call: TRBJ2-7
d_call: TRBD2

cdr3_nt: TGTGCCAGCAGTTCGAAAACTAGCGGGAGCACAGATACGCAGTATTTT
cdr3_aa: CASSSKTSGSTDTQYF
clone_size: few
v_call: TRBV28
j_call: TRBJ2-3
d_call: TRBD2

cdr3_nt: TGCGCCAGCAGCCACGGACTAGCGGGACCCACAGATACGCAGTATTTT
cdr3_aa: CASSHGLAGPTDTQYF
clone_size: few
v_call: TRBV5-1
j_call: TRBJ2-3
d_call: TRBD2

cdr3_nt: TGTGCCAGCAGCTTCGGAGCCAAAAACATTCAGTACTTC
cdr3_aa: CASSFGAKNIQYF
clone_size: many
v_call: TRBV13
j_call: TRBJ2-4
d_call: NA

cdr3_nt: TGCAGTGCTAGAGATCTGTTGAGGGACCACCTCTGGGGCGAGCAGTACTTC
cdr3_aa: CSARDLLRDHLWGEQYF
clone_size: few
v_call: TRBV20-1
j_call: TRBJ2-7
d_call: NA

cdr3_nt: TGTGCCAGCAGCTTAGTTGCCGGCTCGTGGGAACTGTTTTTT
cdr3_aa: CASSLVAGSWELFF
clone_size: few
v_call: TRBV7-8
j_call: TRBJ1-4
d_call: NA

cdr3_nt: TGTGCCAGCAGCTTAGGACTAGCGGGGGGTTCGGAGCAGTACTTC
cdr3_aa: CASSLGLAGGSEQYF
clone_size: many
v_call: TRBV11-2
j_call: TRBJ2-5
d_call: TRBD2

cdr3_nt: TGCGCCAGCAGCCAAGAGGGACTAGCGGGAGAGTACTTC
cdr3_aa: CASSQEGLAGEYF
clone_size: few
v_call: TRBV4-1
j_call: TRBJ2-5
d_call: TRBD2

cdr3_nt: TGTGCCAGCATGACAAGATTGAACACTGAAGCTTTCTTT
cdr3_aa: CASMTRLNTEAFF
clone_size: NA
v_call: TRBV25-1
j_call: TRBJ1-1
d_call: NA